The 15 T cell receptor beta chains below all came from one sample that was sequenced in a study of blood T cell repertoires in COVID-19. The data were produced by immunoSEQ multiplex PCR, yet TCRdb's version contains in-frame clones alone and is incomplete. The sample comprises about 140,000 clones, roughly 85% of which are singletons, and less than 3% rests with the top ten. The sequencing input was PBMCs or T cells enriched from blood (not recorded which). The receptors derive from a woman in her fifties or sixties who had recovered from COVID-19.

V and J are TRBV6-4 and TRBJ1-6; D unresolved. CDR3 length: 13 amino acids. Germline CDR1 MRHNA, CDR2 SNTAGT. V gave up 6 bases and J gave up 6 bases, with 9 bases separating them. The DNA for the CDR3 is TGTGCCAGCAGGAGCGGGAGTAATTCACCCCTCCACTTT. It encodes CASRSGSNSPLHF.

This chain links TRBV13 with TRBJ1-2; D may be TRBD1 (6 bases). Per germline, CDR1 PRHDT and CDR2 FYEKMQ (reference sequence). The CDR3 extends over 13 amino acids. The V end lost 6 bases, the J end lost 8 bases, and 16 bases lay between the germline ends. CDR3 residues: CASRPRQEKGYTF. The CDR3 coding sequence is TGTGCCAGCAGACCCCGACAGGAAAAGGGCTACACCTTC.

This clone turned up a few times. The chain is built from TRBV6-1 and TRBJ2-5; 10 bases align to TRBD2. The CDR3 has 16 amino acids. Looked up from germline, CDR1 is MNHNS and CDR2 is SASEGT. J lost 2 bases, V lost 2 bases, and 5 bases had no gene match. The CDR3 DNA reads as TGTGCCAGCAGTGAAATGGGACTAGCGACACAAGAGACCCAGTACTTC. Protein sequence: CASSEMGLATQETQYF.

CDR3 DNA sequence: TGTGCCAGCAGCCCCAAGCAGGTAACGCAGTATTTT. As protein: CASSPKQVTQYF. The chain employs TRBV7-9 and TRBJ2-3; D is ambiguous. The germline CDR1 and CDR2 sequences are SEHNR and FQNEAQ (reference sequence). The CDR3 spans 12 residues. V gave up 5 bases and J gave up 9 bases, with 12 bases separating them.

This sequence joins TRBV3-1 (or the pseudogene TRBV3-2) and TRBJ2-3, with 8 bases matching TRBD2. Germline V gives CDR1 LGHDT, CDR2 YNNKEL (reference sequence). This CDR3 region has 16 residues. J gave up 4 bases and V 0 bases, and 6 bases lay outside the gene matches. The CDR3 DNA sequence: TGTGCCAGCAGCCAAGATCCGGGACTAGATGCAGATACGCAGTATTTT. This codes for CASSQDPGLDADTQYF.

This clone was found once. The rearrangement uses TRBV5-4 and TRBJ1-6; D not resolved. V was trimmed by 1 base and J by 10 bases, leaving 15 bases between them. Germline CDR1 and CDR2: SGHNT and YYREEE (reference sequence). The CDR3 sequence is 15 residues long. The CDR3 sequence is CASSLSGGPNSPLHF. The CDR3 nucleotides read TGTGCCAGCAGCTTGTCAGGAGGACCAAACTCACCCCTCCACTTT.

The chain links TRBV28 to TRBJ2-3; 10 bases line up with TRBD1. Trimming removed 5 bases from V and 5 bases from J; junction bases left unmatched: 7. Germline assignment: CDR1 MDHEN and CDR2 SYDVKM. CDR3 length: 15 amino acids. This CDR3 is CASSRSGQGRDTQYF. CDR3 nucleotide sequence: TGTGCCAGCAGTCGTTCGGGACAGGGGAGAGATACGCAGTATTTT.

CDR3 in amino acids: CASSDSRTGGIDEQYF. The CDR3 bases are TGTGCCAGCAGTGATAGCAGGACCGGGGGGATTGACGAGCAGTACTTC. The J gene is TRBJ2-7, the V gene TRBV2; 7 positions match TRBD2. The CDR3 extends over 16 amino acids. J lost 5 bases, V lost 3 bases, and 13 bases had no gene match. Germline lookup yields CDR1 SNHLY and CDR2 FYNNEI.

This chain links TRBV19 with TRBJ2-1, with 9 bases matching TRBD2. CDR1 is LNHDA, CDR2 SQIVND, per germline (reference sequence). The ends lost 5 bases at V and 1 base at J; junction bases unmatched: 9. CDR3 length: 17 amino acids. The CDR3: CASSPWTSDNSYNEQFF. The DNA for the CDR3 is TGTGCCAGTAGTCCATGGACTAGCGATAATTCCTACAATGAGCAGTTCTTC.

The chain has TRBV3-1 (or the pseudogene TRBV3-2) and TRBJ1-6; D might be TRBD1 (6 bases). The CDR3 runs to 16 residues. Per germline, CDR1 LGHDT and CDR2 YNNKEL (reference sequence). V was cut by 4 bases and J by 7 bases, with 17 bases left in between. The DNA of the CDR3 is TGTGCCAGCAGCCTAATCTCAGGGGTGGGGAATTCACCCCTCCACTTT. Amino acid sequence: CASSLISGVGNSPLHF.

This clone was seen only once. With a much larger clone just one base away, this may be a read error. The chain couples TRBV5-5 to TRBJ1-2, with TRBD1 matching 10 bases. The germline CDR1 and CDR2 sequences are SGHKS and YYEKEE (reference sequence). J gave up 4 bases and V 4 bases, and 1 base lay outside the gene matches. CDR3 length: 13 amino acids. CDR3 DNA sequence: TGTGCCAGCAGCGGACAGGGGGGCTATGGCTACACCTTC. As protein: CASSGQGGYGYTF. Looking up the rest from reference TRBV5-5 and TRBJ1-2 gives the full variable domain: DAGVTQSPTHLIKTRGQQVTLRCSPISGHKSVSWYQQVLGQGPQFIFQYYEKEERGRGNFPDRFSARQFPNYSSELNVNALLLGDSALYLCASSGQGGYGYTFGSGTRLTVV.

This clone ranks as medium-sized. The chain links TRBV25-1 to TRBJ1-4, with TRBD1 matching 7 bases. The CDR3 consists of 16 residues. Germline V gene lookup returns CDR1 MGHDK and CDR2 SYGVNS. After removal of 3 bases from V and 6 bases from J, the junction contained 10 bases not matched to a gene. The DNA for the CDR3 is TGTGCCAGCAGTGAGATACAGGGGAGAGGGGATGAAAAACTGTTTTTT. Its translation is CASSEIQGRGDEKLFF.

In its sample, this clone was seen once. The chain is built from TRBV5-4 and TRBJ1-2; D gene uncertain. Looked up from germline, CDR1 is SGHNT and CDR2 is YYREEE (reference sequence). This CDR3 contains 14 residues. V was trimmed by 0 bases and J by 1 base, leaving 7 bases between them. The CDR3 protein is CASSLGGDNYGYTF. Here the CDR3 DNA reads TGTGCCAGCAGCTTGGGCGGCGATAACTATGGCTACACCTTC.

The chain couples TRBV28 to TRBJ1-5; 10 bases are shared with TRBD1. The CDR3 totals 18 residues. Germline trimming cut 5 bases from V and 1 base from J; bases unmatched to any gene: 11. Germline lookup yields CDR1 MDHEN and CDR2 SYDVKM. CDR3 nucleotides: TGTGCCAGCAGTAGAAGACAGGGGGCTGTTGTCAGCAATCAGCCCCAGCATTTT. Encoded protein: CASSRRQGAVVSNQPQHF.

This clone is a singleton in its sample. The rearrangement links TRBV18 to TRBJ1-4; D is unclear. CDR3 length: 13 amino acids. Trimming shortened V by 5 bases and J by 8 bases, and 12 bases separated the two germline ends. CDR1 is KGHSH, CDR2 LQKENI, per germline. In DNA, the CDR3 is TGTGCCAGCTCAACGGGGATTATGGAAAAACTGTTTTTT. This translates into CASSTGIMEKLFF.